Shown below are 10 T cell receptor beta chains from a single sample sequenced in a study of PD-L1 blockade in urothelial cancer. Some clones are missing from TCRdb's copy, which holds only in-frame ones; the method was immunoSEQ multiplex PCR. Here the sample spans roughly 30,000 clones, around nine tenths being singletons. Material: PBMCs, obtained around atezolizumab (anti-PD-L1) treatment. Receptors were obtained from a man between 45 and 60 years old with urothelial cancer.

The J gene is TRBJ1-4, the V gene TRBV9; 7 bases are a match to TRBD1. V shed 0 bases, J shed 7 bases, and the junction held 3 bases outside the gene matches. Germline CDR1 is SGDLS and CDR2 is YYNGEE. The CDR3 runs 14 residues. For the CDR3, the DNA is TGTGCCAGCAGCGTAGAAGGGGGCAGTGAAAAACTGTTTTTT. Translation gives CASSVEGGSEKLFF.

CDR3 region: CASSGGVAGPNEQFF. The DNA of the CDR3 is TGTGCCAGCAGCGGTGGAGTCGCGGGTCCCAATGAGCAGTTCTTC. The genes are TRBV7-2 and TRBJ2-1; possible D gene TRBD2, 5 bases. CDR1 is SGHTA, CDR2 FQGNSA, per germline. The CDR3 runs 15 residues. The ends were cut back, 5 bases at V and 6 bases at J, with 17 bases in the middle.

The gene calls are TRBV14 and TRBJ2-7; a possible D gene is TRBD1 (6 bases). The V gene's germline CDR1 is SGHDN and CDR2 FVKESK. CDR3 length equals 14 residues. V lost 9 bases and J 1 base, leaving 16 bases between the germline ends. The CDR3 here is CASIWAGASYEQYF. The CDR3 region has the DNA TGTGCCAGTATATGGGCAGGGGCTTCCTACGAGCAGTACTTC.

The count of this clone is one. This chain connects TRBV10-3 to TRBJ1-2; D perhaps matches TRBD1 (5 bases). Trimming cost V 4 bases and J 6 bases, with 9 bases left between them. This CDR3 contains 12 residues. Germline CDR1 reads ENHRY; CDR2 reads SYGVKD. CDR3 in DNA: TGTGCCATCAGTGGGGGCACTGATGGCTACACCTTC. As protein: CAISGGTDGYTF.

The chain recombines TRBV5-1 with TRBJ2-3; perhaps TRBD2 as D (6 bases). The CDR3 sequence is 17 residues long. V gave up 1 base and J gave up 4 bases, with 19 bases separating them. Germline V CDR1 and CDR2: SGHRS, YFSETQ. The CDR3 coding sequence is TGCGCCAGCAGCTTGTCAGTGGCCCCGGCGGGATCAGATACGCAGTATTTT. Translated, it gives CASSLSVAPAGSDTQYF.

The V gene is TRBV2, the J gene TRBJ2-1; 8 nucleotides align to TRBD1. The CDR3 sequence is 15 residues long. Germline CDR1 is SNHLY and CDR2 is FYNNEI. V lost 4 bases to trimming and J lost 3 bases; unmatched junction nucleotides: 5. The chain's CDR3 is CASSGTGQVYNEQFF. The CDR3 DNA reads TGTGCCAGCAGTGGAACGGGACAGGTCTACAATGAGCAGTTCTTC.

The chain is built from TRBV7-8 and TRBJ1-4, with TRBD1 as a possible D gene (5 bases). V lost 2 bases to trimming and J lost 8 bases, with 12 bases between them. Germline CDR1 is SGHVS and CDR2 is FQNEAQ. This CDR3 is 14 amino acids long. CDR3 residues: CASSLNRGREKLFF. CDR3 bases: TGTGCCAGCAGCTTAAATAGGGGTCGGGAAAAACTGTTTTTT.

The chain combines TRBV6-5 with TRBJ2-7; D possibly corresponds to TRBD1 (6 bases). Germline V gene data show CDR1 as MNHEY and CDR2 as SVGAGI. V was shortened by 2 bases and J by 5 bases, with 16 bases between the two germline ends. The CDR3 is made up of 15 amino acids. The CDR3 sequence is CASSYGEQGRNEQYF. The DNA of the CDR3 is TGTGCCAGCAGTTACGGCGAGCAGGGGCGGAACGAGCAGTACTTC.

The chain links TRBV7-2 to TRBJ1-5; tentative D call: TRBD1 (5 bases). In germline, CDR1 is SGHTA, CDR2 FQGNSA. The CDR3 length is 14 residues. V lost 0 bases to trimming and J lost 8 bases, with 11 bases between them. The CDR3 DNA reads TGTGCCAGCAGCTTAGCCGGGGGGGAAAAGCCCCAGCATTTT. Protein sequence: CASSLAGGEKPQHF.

The gene calls are TRBV27 and TRBJ2-2, with 11 bases identical to TRBD1. The CDR3 sequence is 17 residues long. The V and J ends lost 6 bases and 2 bases, in that order; junction bases with no gene match: 8. CDR1 is MNHEY and CDR2 is SMNVEV in the germline V gene (reference sequence). DNA for the CDR3: TGTGCCAGCAGAGCTGGGACAGGGGGAGGCAACACCGGGGAGCTGTTTTTT. Encoded protein: CASRAGTGGGNTGELFF.